Shown below are 19 T cell receptor beta chains from a single sample sequenced in a study of blood T cells in healthy people across ages (dated by TCRdb to the mid-2010s). The library was built by means of 5' RACE. Sequencing was performed on an Illumina HiSeq 2500. A second 7 to 11 cycle PCR used a sample-barcoded 5' primer and a J-beta primer mix. TCRdb reanalyzed the raw reads on its own, using fastp at Q25 for trimming and MiXCR for clone calling, and kept in-frame beta chains. Merged by CDR3 protein, the rows form single entries marked with the most common genes and DNA. The sample table shows 1,500,000 or so distinct CDR3 sequences, and approximately 43% are seen once. Approximately 4.1% of the sample is taken by the ten largest. The material sequenced was blood. The receptor set was obtained from a woman aged 18 to 35 in good health.

This clonotype was seen only once. The chain joins TRBV20-1 to TRBJ2-1; 9 nucleotides agree with TRBD2. V lost 6 bases, J lost 5 bases, and 20 bases stayed unmatched. This CDR3 contains 18 residues. Germline-derived CDR1 and CDR2 are DFQATT and SNEGSKA (reference sequence). The CDR3 nucleotides are TGCAGTGCCCCCAGCGACGGTAGCGGGGGACAAATCGACAATGAGCAGTTCTTC. Translating gives CSAPSDGSGGQIDNEQFF.

V usage is TRBV6-2 or TRBV6-3 and J usage is TRBJ2-5; no reliable D call. The CDR3 is 13 amino acids. The V end was cut by 6 bases, the J end by 5 bases, with 13 bases between. CDR1 MNHEY and CDR2 SVGEGT come from the germline V gene. In nucleotides, the CDR3 is TGTGCCAGCAGCGGTCGACTTACGGAGACCCAGTACTTC. Protein: CASSGRLTETQYF.

Remarks on this clonotype: At one of its ends the junction is not consistent with the germline gene, which may arise from a read error. The J gene is TRBJ2-7, the V gene TRBV20-1, with a tentative D call TRBD1 (6 bases). CDR1 is DFQATT and CDR2 is SNEGSKA in the germline V gene (reference sequence). The CDR3 loop spans 14 amino acids. Here the CDR3 reads CSAGAGDLSYERYF. CDR3 sequence (DNA): TGCAGTGCAGGGGCAGGGGACCTCTCCTACGAGCGGTACTTC.

In this sample, this clonotype turned up a few times. The rearrangement uses TRBV5-5 and TRBJ1-2; D is unresolved. Deletions cut 3 bases from V and 10 bases from J, with 13 bases between. The CDR3 extends over 12 amino acids. The germline CDR1 and CDR2 sequences are SGHKS and YYEKEE (reference sequence). CDR3 loop: CASSSGGRTYTF. CDR3 bases: TGTGCCAGCAGCTCTGGAGGGCGAACCTACACCTTC.

This clonotype was recorded a few times. The CDR3 region is CASSSRVSRNEQFF. The CDR3 DNA reads TGTGCCAGCAGCTCCAGGGTATCCCGCAATGAGCAGTTCTTC. This sequence joins TRBV5-6 and TRBJ2-1, with a possible D match to TRBD1 (5 bases). The CDR3 consists of 14 residues. The V gene's germline CDR1 is SGHDT and CDR2 YYEEEE. Trimming removed 3 bases at V and 6 bases at J, with 13 bases between.

This clonotype showed up just a few times. This rearrangement joins TRBV12-3 or TRBV12-4 to TRBJ2-5; 8 nucleotides align to TRBD2. With 7 bases clipped from V and 4 bases from J, the junction kept 8 bases outside the gene matches. There are 14 residues in the CDR3. The CDR3 sequence is CASTLDGRGETQYF. The CDR3 nucleotides read TGTGCCAGCACCCTTGACGGGAGGGGAGAGACCCAGTACTTC.

This clonotype has just a few counts. The chain couples TRBV27 to TRBJ2-1; D not certain. The CDR3 totals 16 residues. Germline CDR1 is MNHEY and CDR2 is SMNVEV (reference sequence). The V and J ends lost 2 bases and 0 bases respectively, with 11 bases between them. CDR3 loop: CASSLNARSSYNEQFF. CDR3 nucleotides: TGTGCCAGCAGTTTAAACGCCCGGAGCTCCTACAATGAGCAGTTCTTC.

The gene calls are TRBV5-1 and TRBJ1-4; 8 bases fit TRBD1. J gave up 5 bases and V 0 bases, and 6 bases lay outside the gene matches. CDR1 and CDR2 (germline): SGHRS, YFSETQ. The CDR3 loop spans 16 amino acids. The CDR3 DNA reads TGCGCCAGCAGCTTGGGCCCCAGGGACAGGAATGAAAAACTGTTTTTT. Translating it yields CASSLGPRDRNEKLFF.

This clonotype has more than one count but fewer than ten. The DNA of the CDR3 is TGTGCCAGCAGTGCATTTGGCACGGGGGGTGGTGGCTACACCTTC. It specifies CASSAFGTGGGGYTF. This sequence joins TRBV7-9 and TRBJ1-2; D may be TRBD1 (5 bases). V gave up 6 bases and J gave up 7 bases, with 21 bases separating them. The CDR3 has 15 residues. Germline-derived CDR1 and CDR2 are SEHNR and FQNEAQ (reference sequence). Supplemented by reference TRBV7-9 and TRBJ1-2, the full variable domain reads DTGVSQNPRHKITKRGQNVTFRCDPISEHNRLYWYRQTLGQGPEFLTYFQNEAQLEKSRLLSDRFSAERPKGSFSTLEIQRTEQGDSAMYLCASSAFGTGGGGYTFGSGTRLTVV.

The sample holds a few counts of this clonotype. The chain combines TRBV7-9 with TRBJ2-2; 11 bases agree with TRBD2. V lost 7 bases and J lost 1; bases outside the gene matches: 8. Germline V gene data show CDR1 as SEHNR and CDR2 as FQNEAQ (reference sequence). This CDR3 has 17 amino acids. For the CDR3, the DNA is TGTGCCAGCACTCCTCGGACTAGCGGGCTGAACACCGGGGAGCTGTTTTTT. As protein: CASTPRTSGLNTGELFF.

This clonotype was counted many times. The chain combines TRBV18 with TRBJ2-1; 12 bases are a match to TRBD1. V lost 2 bases, J lost 5 bases, and 4 bases stayed unmatched. Germline lookup yields CDR1 KGHSH and CDR2 LQKENI. The CDR3 runs to 16 residues. CDR3 amino acids: CASSPGTGGMDNEQFF. For the CDR3, the DNA is TGTGCCAGCTCACCAGGGACAGGGGGCATGGACAATGAGCAGTTCTTC.

This clonotype was counted between two and nine times. This chain joins TRBV6-1 and TRBJ2-1, with 7 positions matching TRBD1. The germline V gene has CDR1 MNHNS and CDR2 SASEGT. The V segment lost 6 bases and the J segment 0 bases; nucleotides outside the gene matches: 11. CDR3 length equals 17 residues. The CDR3 DNA follows: TGTGCCAGCAGCCCTAGACAGGGTCGGAGCTCCTACAATGAGCAGTTCTTC. This gives the protein CASSPRQGRSSYNEQFF.

This clonotype has a handful of counts. V gene TRBV12-3 or TRBV12-4 combines with J gene TRBJ1-5; D ambiguous. V lost 6 bases to trimming and J lost 4 bases, with 7 bases between them. This CDR3 spans 12 amino acids. CDR3 nucleotide sequence: TGTGCCAGCAGACCACCTAATCAGCCCCAGCATTTT. It yields the protein CASRPPNQPQHF.

This chain uses TRBV7-2 with TRBJ2-1; maybe TRBD2 (5 bases). This CDR3 spans 15 amino acids. V was cut by 6 bases and J by 6 bases, with 18 bases left in between. Germline lookup yields CDR1 SGHTA and CDR2 FQGNSA. The CDR3 region has the DNA TGTGCCAGCAGACAACCGGGGTTCTTCGGCAATGAGCAGTTCTTC. It encodes CASRQPGFFGNEQFF. Based on the CDR3 plus reference TRBV7-2 and TRBJ2-1, the full variable domain is GAGVSQSPSNKVTEKGKDVELRCDPISGHTALYWYRQSLGQGLEFLIYFQGNSAPDKSGLPSDRFSAERTGGSVSTLTIQRTQQEDSAVYLCASRQPGFFGNEQFFGPGTRLTVL.

The chain couples TRBV6-2 or TRBV6-3 to TRBJ1-5; D unclear. The germline CDR1 and CDR2 sequences are MNHEY and SVGEGT. The germline V and J ends were trimmed by 4 bases and 7 bases, with 20 bases remaining between them. This CDR3 is built from 16 residues. CDR3 protein: CASSSAMGLTAQPQHF. The CDR3 bases are TGTGCCAGCAGTTCCGCCATGGGCCTTACGGCCCAGCCCCAGCATTTT.

The rearrangement uses TRBV20-1 and TRBJ1-1; D may be TRBD1 (5 bases). Deletions cut 3 bases from V and 7 bases from J, with 9 bases between. The CDR3 length is 11 residues. CDR1 and CDR2 from the germline V gene are DFQATT and SNEGSKA (reference sequence). CDR3 in DNA: TGCAGTGCTAGCAATAGGGGTGAAGCTTTCTTT. Its protein product is CSASNRGEAFF.

This chain links TRBV4-1 with TRBJ2-1, with 7 bases lining up with TRBD2. Germline CDR1 MGHRA, CDR2 YSYEKL. V lost 5 bases to trimming and J lost 3 bases; unmatched junction nucleotides: 13. This CDR3 is 17 amino acids long. The CDR3 DNA reads as TGCGCCAGCAGCTCTAGACTAGCCACCAACGACTACAATGAGCAGTTCTTC. It translates to CASSSRLATNDYNEQFF.

The table lists this clonotype with a few counts. This sequence joins TRBV20-1 and TRBJ1-1; D remains unclear. Deletions cut 1 base from V and 1 base from J, with 4 bases between. The germline V gene has CDR1 DFQATT and CDR2 SNEGSKA (reference sequence). The CDR3 extends over 12 amino acids. As DNA, the CDR3 is TGCAGTGCTAGAGCGGAGAACACTGAAGCTTTCTTT. This gives the protein CSARAENTEAFF.

CDR3 coding DNA: TGCAGTGCTAGAGATGTACCGGGGGCGCTTGTAGATACGCAGTATTTT. It yields the protein CSARDVPGALVDTQYF. V usage is TRBV20-1 and J usage is TRBJ2-3, with D perhaps assigned TRBD1 or TRBD2 (6 bases each). Trimming cost V 0 bases and J 5 bases, with 18 bases left between them. This CDR3 has 16 amino acids. Germline V CDR1 and CDR2: DFQATT, SNEGSKA (reference sequence).